This T cell receptor beta chain is from a study of T cell changes during pregnancy in multiple sclerosis. V trimming: 1 base; J trimming: 4 bases; junction bases outside the gene matches: 5. The CDR3 loop spans 16 amino acids. Looked up from germline, CDR1 is SGHRS and CDR2 is YFSETQ. The method was immunoSEQ multiplex PCR; TCRdb's version includes in-frame clones alone and lacks a portion of them. The sample records about 33,000 clones, about 89% being singletons. The origin of this receptor is a female donor in good health, enrolled as a control in a pregnancy study. The sequenced sample was CD4+ T cells from peripheral blood mononuclear cells, obtained in the third trimester of pregnancy. The rearrangement links TRBV5-1 to TRBJ2-7; the match to TRBD2 covers 13 bases. CDR3 amino acids: CASSLILAGGPYEQYF. Here the CDR3 DNA reads TGCGCCAGCAGCTTGATACTAGCGGGAGGGCCGTACGAGCAGTACTTC.